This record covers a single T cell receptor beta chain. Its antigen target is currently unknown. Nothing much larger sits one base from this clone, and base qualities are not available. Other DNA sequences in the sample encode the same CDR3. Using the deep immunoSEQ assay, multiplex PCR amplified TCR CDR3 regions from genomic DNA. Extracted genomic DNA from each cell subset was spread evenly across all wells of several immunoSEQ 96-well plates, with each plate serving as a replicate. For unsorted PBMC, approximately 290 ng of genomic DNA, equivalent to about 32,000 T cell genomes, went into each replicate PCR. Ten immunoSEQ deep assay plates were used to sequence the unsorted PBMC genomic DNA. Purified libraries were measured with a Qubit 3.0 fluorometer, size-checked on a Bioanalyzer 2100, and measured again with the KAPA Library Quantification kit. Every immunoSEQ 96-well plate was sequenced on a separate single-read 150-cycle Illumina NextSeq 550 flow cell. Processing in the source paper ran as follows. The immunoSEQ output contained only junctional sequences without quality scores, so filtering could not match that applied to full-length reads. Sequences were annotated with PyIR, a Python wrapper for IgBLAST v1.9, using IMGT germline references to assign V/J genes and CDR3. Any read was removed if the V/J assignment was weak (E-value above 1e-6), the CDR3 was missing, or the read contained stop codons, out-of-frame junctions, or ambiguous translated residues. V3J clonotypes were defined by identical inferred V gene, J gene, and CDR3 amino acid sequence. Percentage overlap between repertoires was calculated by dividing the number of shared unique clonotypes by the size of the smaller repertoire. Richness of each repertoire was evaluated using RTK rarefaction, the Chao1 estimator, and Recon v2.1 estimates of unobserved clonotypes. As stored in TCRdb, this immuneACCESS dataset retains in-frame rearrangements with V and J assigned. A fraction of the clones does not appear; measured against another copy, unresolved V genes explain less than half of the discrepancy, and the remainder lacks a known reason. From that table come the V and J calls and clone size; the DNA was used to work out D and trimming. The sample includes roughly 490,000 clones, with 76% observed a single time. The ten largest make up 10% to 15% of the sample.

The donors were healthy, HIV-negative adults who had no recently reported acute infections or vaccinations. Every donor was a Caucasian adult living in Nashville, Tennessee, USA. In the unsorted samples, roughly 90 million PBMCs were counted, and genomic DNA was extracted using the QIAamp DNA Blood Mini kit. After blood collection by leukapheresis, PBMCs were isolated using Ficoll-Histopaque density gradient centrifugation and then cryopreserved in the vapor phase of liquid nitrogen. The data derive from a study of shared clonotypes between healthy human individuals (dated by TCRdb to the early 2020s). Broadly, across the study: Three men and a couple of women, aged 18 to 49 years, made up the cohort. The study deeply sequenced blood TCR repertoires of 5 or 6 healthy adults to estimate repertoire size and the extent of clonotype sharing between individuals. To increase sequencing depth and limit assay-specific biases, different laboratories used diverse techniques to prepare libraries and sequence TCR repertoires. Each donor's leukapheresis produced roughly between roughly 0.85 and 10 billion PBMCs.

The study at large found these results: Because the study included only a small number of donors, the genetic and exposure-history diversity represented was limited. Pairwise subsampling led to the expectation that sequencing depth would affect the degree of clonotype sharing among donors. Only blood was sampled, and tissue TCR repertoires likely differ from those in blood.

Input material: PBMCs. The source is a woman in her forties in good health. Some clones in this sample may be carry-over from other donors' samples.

The CDR3 region: CASSLAGLQETQYF. The DNA reads TGTGCCAGCAGCTTGGCAGGGCTGCAAGAGACCCAGTACTTC. Recombination joined TRBV5-4 with TRBJ2-5; a weak D assignment points to TRBD1 (5 bases agree). The CDR3 contains 14 residues, cysteine and phenylalanine counted. CDR3 DNA is the only sequence kept; it has 42 bases, read in frame from the first base. V and J lose 0 bases and 2 bases, and a span of 8 bases separates them. The germline V gene (reference sequence) supplies CDR1 SGHNT and CDR2 YYREEE.